What follows are 12 T cell receptor beta chains derived from one specimen sequenced in a study of T cell changes during pregnancy in multiple sclerosis. TCRdb keeps only in-frame clones here, not all; method: immunoSEQ multiplex PCR. The data show tens of thousands of clones, nearly 95% seen once. This specimen consisted of peripheral blood, obtained in the first trimester of pregnancy. The receptors shown here come from a female donor with multiple sclerosis, enrolled in a pregnancy study.

The chain uses TRBV7-3 and TRBJ2-5; the match to TRBD2 covers 8 bases. Germline CDR1 is SGHTA and CDR2 is FQGTGA. This CDR3 spans 13 amino acids. The CDR3 spells CATGERGWETQYF. The DNA for the CDR3 is TGTGCAACCGGGGAGCGGGGGTGGGAGACCCAGTACTTC.

The genes are TRBV11-2 and TRBJ1-1, with D perhaps matching TRBD1 (5 bases). The CDR3 runs 15 residues. The germline CDR1 and CDR2 sequences are SGHAT and FQNNGV. Trimming cost V 0 bases and J 6 bases, with 14 bases left between them. As DNA, the CDR3 is TGTGCCAGCAGCTTAGATGGGAGGGACGGAGCTGAAGCTTTCTTT. Protein sequence: CASSLDGRDGAEAFF.

V and J are TRBV9 and TRBJ1-2; D is undetermined. The germline gives CDR1 SGDLS, CDR2 YYNGEE. The CDR3 is 16 amino acids. V lost 4 bases, J lost 4 bases, and 20 bases lay in between. The CDR3 here is CASSPWVRSQSYGYTF. DNA for the CDR3: TGTGCCAGCAGCCCGTGGGTCAGGTCGCAGAGCTATGGCTACACCTTC.

The genes are TRBV9 and TRBJ2-5; 10 bases fit TRBD2. The CDR3 covers 17 residues. Trimming took 0 bases from V and 5 from J; bases not matched to a gene: 10. The germline gives CDR1 SGDLS, CDR2 YYNGEE. The CDR3 region has the DNA TGTGCCAGCAGCGTAGAGGGGAGCGGGGGGGCCGGGGAGACCCAGTACTTC. Translating it yields CASSVEGSGGAGETQYF.

This sequence joins TRBV6-5 and TRBJ2-7; TRBD1 might be the D (6 bases). The V and J ends lost 6 bases and 3 bases respectively, with 18 bases between them. Germline values: CDR1 MNHEY, CDR2 SVGAGI. This CDR3 is built from 15 residues. CDR3 DNA sequence: TGTGCCAGCAGCAACCCCAGCCGGACAGTCTACGAGCAGTACTTC. Amino acid sequence: CASSNPSRTVYEQYF.

The CDR3 nucleotides are TGTGCCAGCAGCGCTGGATGGGGACAGCAACGGGGGGAGCAGTACTTC. Its protein product is CASSAGWGQQRGEQYF. The chain combines TRBV9 with TRBJ2-7; D is perhaps TRBD1 (7 bases). The germline V and J ends were trimmed by 3 bases and 7 bases, with 23 bases remaining between them. This CDR3 comprises 16 residues. Germline V gene sequence: CDR1 SGDLS, CDR2 YYNGEE. The entire variable domain, with the rest obtained from reference TRBV9 and TRBJ2-7, is as follows: DSGVTQTPKHLITATGQRVTLRCSPRSGDLSVYWYQQSLDQGLQFLIQYYNGEERAKGNILERFSAQQFPDLHSELNLSSLELGDSALYFCASSAGWGQQRGEQYFGPGTRLTVT.

This clone has a single count. This chain connects TRBV10-3 to TRBJ2-7; 8 positions agree with TRBD1. Germline lookup yields CDR1 ENHRY and CDR2 SYGVKD. This CDR3 comprises 12 residues. With 10 bases clipped from V and 5 bases from J, the junction kept 7 bases outside the gene matches. CDR3: CATGTGGHEQYF. The CDR3 DNA sequence: TGTGCCACCGGGACAGGAGGCCACGAGCAGTACTTC.

The chain links TRBV19 to TRBJ1-1, with TRBD1 identical over 8 bases. The CDR3 is 15 amino acids. Germline assignment: CDR1 LNHDA and CDR2 SQIVND (reference sequence). Trimming at V came to 5 bases and at J to 3 bases, leaving 8 bases not matched to a gene. In nucleotides, the CDR3 is TGTGCCAGTAGTCGAAAGGGACAGGTTGACACTGAAGCTTTCTTT. The encoded protein is CASSRKGQVDTEAFF.

CDR3 nucleotide sequence: TGTGCCAGCAGTTTCGGACAGGGTATGAGCTACACCTTC. This codes for CASSFGQGMSYTF. The chain carries TRBV6-4 and TRBJ1-2; 8 bases fit TRBD1. V trimming: 5 bases; J trimming: 9 bases; junction bases outside the gene matches: 8. From germline, CDR1 is MRHNA and CDR2 SNTAGT. The CDR3 sequence is 13 residues long.

The chain joins TRBV4-2 to TRBJ1-1, with 7 bases matching TRBD1. Trimming cost V 0 bases and J 9 bases; bases outside gene matches: 13. The CDR3 is 16 amino acids. CDR1 is LGHNA, CDR2 YNFKEQ, per germline. DNA for the CDR3: TGTGCCAGCAGCCAAGATAGGTCGGCCAGGGGGATTAAAGCTTTCTTT. It yields the protein CASSQDRSARGIKAFF.

V gene TRBV15 combines with J gene TRBJ2-7; D is possibly TRBD2 (7 bases). Germline values: CDR1 LNHNV, CDR2 YYDKDF (reference sequence). The CDR3 length is 14 residues. Trimming took 1 base from V and 7 from J, leaving 14 bases between them. DNA of the CDR3: TGTGCCACCAGCAGAGCGGGGGGCAGCGGGGAGCAGTACTTC. Amino acids: CATSRAGGSGEQYF.

The chain has TRBV14 and TRBJ1-4; TRBD1 might be the D (5 bases). Germline CDR1 and CDR2: SGHDN and FVKESK. The V and J ends lost 5 bases and 4 bases respectively, with 14 bases between them. This CDR3 comprises 15 residues. The CDR3, as DNA: TGTGCCAGCAGCAGGAGACAGTCTGATAATGAAAAACTGTTTTTT. This sequence encodes CASSRRQSDNEKLFF. The entire variable domain, with the rest obtained from reference TRBV14 and TRBJ1-4, is as follows: EAGVTQFPSHSVIEKGQTVTLRCDPISGHDNLYWYRRVMGKEIKFLLHFVKESKQDESGMPNNRFLAERTGGTYSTLKVQPAELEDSGVYFCASSRRQSDNEKLFFGSGTQLSVL.